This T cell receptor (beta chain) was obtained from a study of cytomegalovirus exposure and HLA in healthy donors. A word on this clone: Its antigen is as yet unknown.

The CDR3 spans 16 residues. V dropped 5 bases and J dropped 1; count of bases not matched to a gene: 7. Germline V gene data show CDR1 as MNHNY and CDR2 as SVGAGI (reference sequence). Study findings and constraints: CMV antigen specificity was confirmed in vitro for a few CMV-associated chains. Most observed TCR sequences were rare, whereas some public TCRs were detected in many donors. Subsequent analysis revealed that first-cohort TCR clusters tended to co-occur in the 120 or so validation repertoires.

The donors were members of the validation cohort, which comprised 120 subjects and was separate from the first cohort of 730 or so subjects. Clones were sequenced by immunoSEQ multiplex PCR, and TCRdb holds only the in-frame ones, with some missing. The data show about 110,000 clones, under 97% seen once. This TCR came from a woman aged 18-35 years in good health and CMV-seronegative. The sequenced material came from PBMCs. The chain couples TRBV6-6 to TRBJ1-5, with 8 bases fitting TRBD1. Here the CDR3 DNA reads TGTGCCAGCAGTGGAATCGGGACAGGAAGCAATCAGCCCCAGCATTTT. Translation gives CASSGIGTGSNQPQHF.